Listed below are T cell receptor beta chains from one sample, sequenced in a study of shared clonotypes between healthy human individuals. The table came from immunoSEQ multiplex PCR; TCRdb's copy has only in-frame clones and leaves some out. The table shows about 2 million clones, with about 94% occurring only once. Input material: naive CD8+ T cells sorted from blood. The receptors shown here come from a young man in good health. Each CDR3 is given with its conserved first and last residue. The D gene is left open where the match is weak. Where a row states a size, it is once, few, many or the class of an expanded clone; other rows omit it.

>TRBV11-1|.|.|TRBJ2-7
CASSLAEGLPYEQYF
TGTGCCAGCAGCTTAGCGGAGGGCCTACCCTACGAGCAGTACTTC
>TRBV5-1|TRBD2|.|TRBJ2-3
CASSPFFSSGGAPDTQYF
TGCGCCAGCAGCCCATTTTTCTCGAGCGGGGGGGCCCCAGATACGCAGTATTTT
>TRBV4-1|.|.|TRBJ2-7
CASSQERISYEQYF
TGCGCCAGCAGCCAAGAAAGGATCTCCTACGAGCAGTACTTC
>TRBV4-1|.|.|TRBJ2-7
CASSRRASGRDEQYF
TGCGCCAGCAGCCGTCGGGCCTCAGGCAGGGACGAGCAGTACTTC
>TRBV19|.|.|TRBJ2-1
CASTLVEGVNNEQFF
TGTGCCAGTACCCTGGTAGAGGGAGTCAACAATGAGCAGTTCTTC
>TRBV9|TRBD1|.|TRBJ2-7
CASRGQGSYEQYF
TGTGCCAGCCGGGGACAGGGGTCCTACGAGCAGTACTTC
>TRBV27|.|.|TRBJ2-7
CASSLNGFADYEQYF
TGTGCCAGCAGTTTAAATGGGTTCGCGGACTACGAGCAGTACTTC
>TRBV6-1|TRBD2|once|TRBJ2-5
CASSVKDVGLAGQETQYF
TGTGCCAGCAGTGTAAAGGATGTGGGACTAGCGGGACAAGAGACCCAGTACTTC
>TRBV30|.|.|TRBJ1-6
CAWSVLGGGSSPLHF
TGTGCCTGGAGTGTACTCGGCGGCGGGAGTTCACCCCTCCACTTT
>TRBV27|TRBD2|.|TRBJ2-2
CASSPTGTSAFTGELFF
TGTGCCAGCAGTCCTACCGGGACTAGCGCCTTCACCGGGGAGCTGTTTTTT
>TRBV6-1|.|.|TRBJ2-7
CATLQGFEQYF
TGTGCCACGCTACAGGGATTCGAGCAGTACTTC
>TRBV9|.|.|TRBJ2-7
CASSVASGEQYF
TGTGCCAGCAGCGTAGCCAGCGGGGAGCAGTACTTC
>TRBV6-5|.|.|TRBJ2-3
CASSYGLSDTQYF
TGTGCCAGCAGTTACGGCCTTTCAGATACGCAGTATTTT
>TRBV27|TRBD1|.|TRBJ2-7
CASSLSPKGAGYEQYF
TGTGCCAGCAGTCTCTCCCCTAAGGGGGCAGGGTACGAGCAGTACTTC
>TRBV4-1|.|.|TRBJ1-5
CASSQGWGEGNQPQHF
TGCGCCAGCAGCCAAGGTTGGGGGGAGGGCAATCAGCCCCAGCATTTT
>TRBV11-2|.|once|TRBJ2-5
CASAAGGSFQETQYF
TGTGCCAGCGCGGCCGGGGGTAGCTTTCAAGAGACCCAGTACTTC
>TRBV2|TRBD1|.|TRBJ1-4
CASSSSGTGGNEKLFF
TGTGCCAGCAGTTCCTCCGGGACAGGGGGTAATGAAAAACTGTTTTTT
>TRBV27|.|.|TRBJ2-7
CASMVGAASEQYF
TGTGCCAGCATGGTCGGGGCGGCAAGCGAGCAGTACTTC
>TRBV13|.|.|TRBJ1-1
CASSPQGPSIGTEAFF
TGTGCCAGCAGCCCACAAGGTCCTTCTATCGGCACTGAAGCTTTCTTT
>TRBV10-2|.|once|TRBJ1-1
CASSESAATEAFF
TGCGCCAGCAGTGAGAGTGCGGCCACTGAAGCTTTCTTT
>TRBV19|.|.|TRBJ2-7
CASLDSLSYEQYF
TGTGCCAGTTTGGACAGCCTCTCCTACGAGCAGTACTTC
>TRBV27|TRBD1|.|TRBJ2-7
CASSFQQGESSYEQYF
TGTGCCAGCAGTTTCCAACAGGGGGAAAGCTCCTACGAGCAGTACTTC
>TRBV5-6|.|.|TRBJ1-4
CASSTQQAPWNEKLFF
TGTGCCAGCAGCACCCAACAGGCGCCCTGGAATGAAAAACTGTTTTTT
>TRBV7-3|.|.|TRBJ1-1
CASSPGITEGAFF
TGTGCCAGCAGTCCCGGGATCACGGAAGGAGCTTTCTTT
>TRBV11-2|.|.|TRBJ2-5
CASSLGPQGGQETQYF
TGTGCCAGCAGCTTAGGCCCCCAGGGAGGTCAAGAGACCCAGTACTTC
>TRBV14|TRBD1|few|TRBJ1-2
CASSPETGGNYGYTF
TGTGCCAGCAGCCCCGAGACAGGGGGGAACTATGGCTACACCTTC
>TRBV13|TRBD2|.|TRBJ2-7
CASSFRTSLYEQYF
TGTGCCAGCAGCTTTCGGACTAGCCTGTACGAGCAGTACTTC
>TRBV30|TRBD2|.|TRBJ2-4
CACSGGNYGRKNIQYF
TGTGCCTGTAGCGGGGGGAACTACGGGCGCAAAAACATTCAGTACTTC
>TRBV6-5|.|.|TRBJ2-5
CASSYSIRGEETQYF
TGTGCCAGCAGTTACTCGATCAGGGGGGAAGAGACCCAGTACTTC
>TRBV27|.|.|TRBJ1-2
CASSLSEQAGYTF
TGTGCCAGCAGTTTATCGGAACAGGCGGGCTACACCTTC
>TRBV7-6|TRBD2|once|TRBJ2-1
CASSQLAGATYNEQFF
TGTGCCAGCAGCCAACTAGCGGGAGCGACCTACAATGAGCAGTTCTTC
>TRBV19|.|.|TRBJ2-7
CASSMAQSPTQQYF
TGTGCCAGTAGTATGGCGCAGAGCCCTACGCAGCAGTACTTC
>TRBV9|.|.|TRBJ2-7
CASSVAVGSGYEQYF
TGTGCCAGCAGCGTAGCAGTGGGGTCGGGTTACGAGCAGTACTTC
>TRBV6-6|.|.|TRBJ2-7
CASSYLSEAGYEQYF
TGTGCCAGCAGTTACCTGAGTGAGGCGGGGTACGAGCAGTACTTC
>TRBV27|.|.|TRBJ1-1
CASRGILAGGTEAFF
TGTGCCAGCCGGGGCATCTTGGCTGGGGGCACTGAAGCTTTCTTT
>TRBV9|TRBD1|once|TRBJ2-7
CASSVRDRDEQYF
TGTGCCAGCAGCGTCCGGGACAGGGACGAGCAGTACTTC
>TRBV7-9|.|.|TRBJ1-1
CASSPLQGDTEAFF
TGTGCCAGCAGCCCCCTACAGGGAGACACTGAAGCTTTCTTT
>TRBV6-5|TRBD1|.|TRBJ2-7
CASSWGQGGYEQYF
TGTGCCAGCAGTTGGGGACAGGGGGGTTACGAGCAGTACTTC
>TRBV27|TRBD2|.|TRBJ2-7
CASSSVSGGAAYEQYF
TGTGCCAGCAGTTCCGTTAGCGGGGGGGCCGCCTACGAGCAGTACTTC